This T cell receptor beta chain was sequenced in a study of CD8 T cells in ankylosing spondylitis. The CDR3 has 13 residues. The V end was cut by 3 bases, the J end by 7 bases, with 10 bases between. The germline V gene has CDR1 DFQATT and CDR2 SNEGSKA (reference sequence). This clonotype has more than one count but fewer than ten. Its target is unknown. In making TCR beta libraries, quantitative 5'-RACE with molecular barcodes was used. TCRdb passed the 5' RACE reads through MiXCR, listing each CDR3 protein once. Of around 440,000 distinct CDR3 sequences detected, roughly 17% appear once; the ten largest clones hold 0.85% to 1.3%. Study results and limitations: Characteristic of ankylosing spondylitis blood, it appeared, was a TCR beta motif comprising fewer than 10 highly homologous variants. Matched ankylosing spondylitis synovial fluid reportedly contained a significantly enriched population of disease-linked clones.

What was sequenced was blood, either unsorted or a sorted T cell fraction (not recorded which). The chain joins TRBV20-1 to TRBJ1-6; D remains unclear. The TCR sequence derives from a male donor with ankylosing spondylitis. CDR3 sequence: CSASLGRNSPLHF. CDR3 in DNA: TGCAGTGCTAGTTTAGGGAGAAATTCACCCCTCCACTTT.